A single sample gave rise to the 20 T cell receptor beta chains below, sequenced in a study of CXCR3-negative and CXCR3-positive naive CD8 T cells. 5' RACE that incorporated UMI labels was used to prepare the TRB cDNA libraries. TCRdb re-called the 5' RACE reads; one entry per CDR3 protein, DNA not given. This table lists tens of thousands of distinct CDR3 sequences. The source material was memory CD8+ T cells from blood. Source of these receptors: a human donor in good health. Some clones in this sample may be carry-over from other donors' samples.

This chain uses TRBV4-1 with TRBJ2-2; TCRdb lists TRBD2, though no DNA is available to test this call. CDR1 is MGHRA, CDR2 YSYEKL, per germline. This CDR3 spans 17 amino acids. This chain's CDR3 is CASSQDPSGGYTGELFF.

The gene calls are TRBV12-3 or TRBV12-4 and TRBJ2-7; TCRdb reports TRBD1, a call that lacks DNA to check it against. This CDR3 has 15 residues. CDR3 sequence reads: CASSFPGTGRREQYF.

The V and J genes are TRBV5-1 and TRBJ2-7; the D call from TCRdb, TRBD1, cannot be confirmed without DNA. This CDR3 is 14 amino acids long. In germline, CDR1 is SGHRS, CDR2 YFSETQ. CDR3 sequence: CASSFGGGGYEQYF.

CDR3: CASSPRTGDHEQFF. The genes are TRBV7-7 and TRBJ2-1; the D call of TRBD1 rests on TCRdb alone, since no DNA is present to check it. The CDR3 contains 14 residues. From germline, CDR1 is SSHAT and CDR2 FNYEAQ (reference sequence).

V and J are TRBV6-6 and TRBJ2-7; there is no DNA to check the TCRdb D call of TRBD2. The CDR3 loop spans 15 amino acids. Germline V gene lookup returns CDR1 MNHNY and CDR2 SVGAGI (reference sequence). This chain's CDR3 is CASSPGLAPPYEQYF.

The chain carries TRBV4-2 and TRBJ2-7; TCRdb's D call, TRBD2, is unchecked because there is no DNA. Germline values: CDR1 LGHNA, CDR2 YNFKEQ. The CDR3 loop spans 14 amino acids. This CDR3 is CASSQDGLANEQYF.

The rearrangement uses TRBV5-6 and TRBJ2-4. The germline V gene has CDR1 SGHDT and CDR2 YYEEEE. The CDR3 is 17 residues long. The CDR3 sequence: CASSLGVYGETWNIQYF.

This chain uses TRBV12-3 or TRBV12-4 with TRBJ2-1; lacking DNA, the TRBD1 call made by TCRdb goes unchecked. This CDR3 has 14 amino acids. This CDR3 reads CASRAPGAYNEQFF.

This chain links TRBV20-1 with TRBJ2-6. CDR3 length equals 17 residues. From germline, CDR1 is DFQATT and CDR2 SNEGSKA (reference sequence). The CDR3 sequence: CSAAQAYSSSGANVLTF.

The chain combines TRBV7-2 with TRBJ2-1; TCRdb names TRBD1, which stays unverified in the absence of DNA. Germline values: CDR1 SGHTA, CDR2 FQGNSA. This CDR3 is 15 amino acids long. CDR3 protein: CASSYSQGSPNEQFF.

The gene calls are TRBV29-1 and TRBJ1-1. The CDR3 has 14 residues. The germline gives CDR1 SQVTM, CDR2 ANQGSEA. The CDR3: CSVLGTERNTEAFF. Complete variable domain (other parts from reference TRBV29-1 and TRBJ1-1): SAVISQKPSRDICQRGTSLTIQCQVDSQVTMMFWYRQQPGQSLTLIATANQGSEATYESGFVIDKFPISRPNLTFSTLTVSNMSPEDSSIYLCSVLGTERNTEAFFGQGTRLTVV.

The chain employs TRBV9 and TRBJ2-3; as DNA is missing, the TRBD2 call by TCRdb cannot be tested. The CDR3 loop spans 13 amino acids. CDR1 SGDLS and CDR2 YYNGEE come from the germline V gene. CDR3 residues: CASSPSGTDTQYF.

The CDR3 reads CASRNGDFSGNTIYF. The V call is TRBV7-6, the J call TRBJ1-3. Germline V gives CDR1 SGHVS, CDR2 FNYEAQ. The CDR3 is 15 amino acids.

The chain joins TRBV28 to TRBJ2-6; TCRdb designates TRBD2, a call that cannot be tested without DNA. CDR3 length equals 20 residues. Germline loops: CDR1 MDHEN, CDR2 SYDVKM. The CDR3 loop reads CASSPRALIGLPDGANVLTF.

The CDR3 region is CASSLLPSGGSDTQYF. The chain is built from TRBV5-1 and TRBJ2-3; absent DNA, TCRdb's TRBD2 call cannot be checked. The germline V gene has CDR1 SGHRS and CDR2 YFSETQ. The CDR3 has 16 amino acids.

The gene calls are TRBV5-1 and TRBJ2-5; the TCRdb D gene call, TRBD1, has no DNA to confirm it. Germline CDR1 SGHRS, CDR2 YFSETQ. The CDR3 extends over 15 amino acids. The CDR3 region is CASWDPGQYQETQYF.

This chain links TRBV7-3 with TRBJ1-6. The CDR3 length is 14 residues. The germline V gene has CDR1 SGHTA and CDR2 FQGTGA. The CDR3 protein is CASSLTVYNSPLHF.

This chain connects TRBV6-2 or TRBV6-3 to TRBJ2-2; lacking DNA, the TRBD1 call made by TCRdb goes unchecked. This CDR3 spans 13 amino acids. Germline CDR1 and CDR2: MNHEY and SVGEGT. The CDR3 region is CASSPTPPGELFF.

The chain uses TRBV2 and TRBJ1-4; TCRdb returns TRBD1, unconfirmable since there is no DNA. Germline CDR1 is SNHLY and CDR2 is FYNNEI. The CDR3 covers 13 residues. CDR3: CASGQVINEKLFF.

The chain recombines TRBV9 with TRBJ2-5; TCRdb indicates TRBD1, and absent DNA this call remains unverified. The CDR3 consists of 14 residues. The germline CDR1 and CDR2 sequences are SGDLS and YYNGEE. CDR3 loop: CASSETGGAETQYF.